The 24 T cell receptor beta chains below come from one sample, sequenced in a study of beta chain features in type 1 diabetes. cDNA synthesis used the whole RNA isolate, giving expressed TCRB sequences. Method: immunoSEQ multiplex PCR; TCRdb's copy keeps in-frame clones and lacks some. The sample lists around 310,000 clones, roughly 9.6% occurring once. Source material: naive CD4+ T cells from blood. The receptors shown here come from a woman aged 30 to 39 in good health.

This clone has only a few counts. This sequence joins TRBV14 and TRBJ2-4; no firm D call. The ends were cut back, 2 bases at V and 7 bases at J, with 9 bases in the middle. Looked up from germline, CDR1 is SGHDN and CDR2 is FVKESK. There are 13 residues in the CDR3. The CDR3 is CASSQSWANIQYF. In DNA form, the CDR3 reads TGTGCCAGCAGCCAATCTTGGGCTAACATTCAGTACTTC.

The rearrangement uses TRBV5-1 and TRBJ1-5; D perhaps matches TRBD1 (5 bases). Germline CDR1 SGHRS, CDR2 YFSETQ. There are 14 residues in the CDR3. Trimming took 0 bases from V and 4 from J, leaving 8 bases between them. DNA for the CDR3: TGCGCCAGCAGCTTGGTTGCAGGGAATCAGCCCCAGCATTTT. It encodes CASSLVAGNQPQHF.

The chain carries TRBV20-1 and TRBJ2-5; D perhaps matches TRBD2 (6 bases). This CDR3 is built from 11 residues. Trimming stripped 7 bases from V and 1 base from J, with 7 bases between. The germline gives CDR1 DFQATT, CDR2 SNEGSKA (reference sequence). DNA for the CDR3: TGCAGTGTGCGGGGCCAAGAGACCCAGTACTTC. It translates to CSVRGQETQYF.

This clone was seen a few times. The CDR3 reads CASSWPGLDEQYF. CDR3 nucleotide sequence: TGTGCCAGCAGTTGGCCAGGACTCGACGAGCAGTACTTC. The J gene is TRBJ2-7, the V gene TRBV28; TRBD2 might be the D (5 bases). Germline CDR1 and CDR2: MDHEN and SYDVKM. The length of the CDR3 is 13 residues. Trimming cost V 4 bases and J 5 bases, with 12 bases left between them.

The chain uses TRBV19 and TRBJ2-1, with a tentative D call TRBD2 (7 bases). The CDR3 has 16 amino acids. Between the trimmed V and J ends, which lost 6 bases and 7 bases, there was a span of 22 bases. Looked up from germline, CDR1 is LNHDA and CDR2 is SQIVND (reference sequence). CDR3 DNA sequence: TGTGCCAGTAGGAGGAAGGGGGGGATGAGCTTTAATGAGCAGTTCTTC. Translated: CASRRKGGMSFNEQFF.

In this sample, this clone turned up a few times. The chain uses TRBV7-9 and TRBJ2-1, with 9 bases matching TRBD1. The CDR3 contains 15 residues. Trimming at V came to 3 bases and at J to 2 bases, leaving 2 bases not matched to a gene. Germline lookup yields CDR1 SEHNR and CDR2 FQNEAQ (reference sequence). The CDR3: CASSLDRGTYNEQFF. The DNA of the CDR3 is TGTGCCAGCAGCTTGGACAGGGGAACCTACAATGAGCAGTTCTTC.

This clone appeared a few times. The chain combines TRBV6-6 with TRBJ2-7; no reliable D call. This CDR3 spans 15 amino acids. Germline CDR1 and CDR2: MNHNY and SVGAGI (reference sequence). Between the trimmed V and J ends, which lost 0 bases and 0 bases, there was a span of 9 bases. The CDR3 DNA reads TGTGCCAGCAGTTACTCTTCCCATTCCTCCTACGAGCAGTACTTC. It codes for CASSYSSHSSYEQYF.

The CDR3 loop reads CASSLGTGGRETQYF. For the CDR3, the DNA is TGTGCCAGCAGTCTTGGGACAGGGGGCCGAGAGACCCAGTACTTC. The J gene is TRBJ2-5, the V gene TRBV6-6; 12 nucleotides agree with TRBD1. Germline V CDR1 and CDR2: MNHNY, SVGAGI (reference sequence). The CDR3 contains 15 residues. After removal of 5 bases from V and 4 bases from J, the junction contained 5 bases not matched to a gene.

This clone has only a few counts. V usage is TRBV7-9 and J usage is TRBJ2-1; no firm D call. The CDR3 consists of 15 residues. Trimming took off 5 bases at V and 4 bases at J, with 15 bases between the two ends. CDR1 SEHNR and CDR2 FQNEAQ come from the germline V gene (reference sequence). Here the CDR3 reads CASSLPAALYNEQFF. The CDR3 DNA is TGTGCCAGCAGCCTCCCCGCCGCGCTATACAATGAGCAGTTCTTC.

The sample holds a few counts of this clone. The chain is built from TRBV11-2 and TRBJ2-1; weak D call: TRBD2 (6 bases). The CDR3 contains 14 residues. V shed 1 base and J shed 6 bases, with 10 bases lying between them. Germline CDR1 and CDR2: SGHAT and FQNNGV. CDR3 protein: CASSLAGVINEQFF. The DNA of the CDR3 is TGTGCCAGCAGCTTAGCGGGAGTGATCAATGAGCAGTTCTTC.

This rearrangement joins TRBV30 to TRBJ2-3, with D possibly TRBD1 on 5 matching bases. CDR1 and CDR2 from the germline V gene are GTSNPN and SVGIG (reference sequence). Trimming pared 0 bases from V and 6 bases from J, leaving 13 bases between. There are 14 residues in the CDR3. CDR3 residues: CAWSVGVESDTQYF. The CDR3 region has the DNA TGTGCCTGGAGTGTAGGGGTAGAGTCGGATACGCAGTATTTT.

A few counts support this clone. CDR3 in DNA: TGTGCCAGCAGTTATAGCGGGATCCTCACAGATACGCAGTATTTT. As protein: CASSYSGILTDTQYF. The genes are TRBV6-5 and TRBJ2-3; the match to TRBD2 covers 8 bases. The V gene's germline CDR1 is MNHEY and CDR2 SVGAGI. V dropped 3 bases and J dropped 2; count of bases not matched to a gene: 4. The CDR3 contains 15 residues.

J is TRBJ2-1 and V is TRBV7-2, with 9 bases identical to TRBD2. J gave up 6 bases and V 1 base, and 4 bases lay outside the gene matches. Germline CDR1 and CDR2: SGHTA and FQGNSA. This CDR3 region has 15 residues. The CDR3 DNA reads TGTGCCAGCAGCTTAGATGGCGGGAGGGCCAATGAGCAGTTCTTC. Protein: CASSLDGGRANEQFF.

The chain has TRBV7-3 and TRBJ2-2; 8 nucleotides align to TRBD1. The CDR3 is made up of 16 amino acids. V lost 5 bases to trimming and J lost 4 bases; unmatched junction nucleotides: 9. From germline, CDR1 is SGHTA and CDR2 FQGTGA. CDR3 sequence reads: CASSLQGAARTGELFF. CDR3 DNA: TGTGCCAGCAGCCTTCAGGGGGCCGCCCGCACCGGGGAGCTGTTTTTT. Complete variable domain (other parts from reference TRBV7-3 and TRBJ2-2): GAGVSQTPSNKVTEKGKYVELRCDPISGHTALYWYRQSLGQGPEFLIYFQGTGAADDSGLPNDRFFAVRPEGSVSTLKIQRTERGDSAVYLCASSLQGAARTGELFFGEGSRLTVL.

The CDR3 is CASSLAVSRGGNEQYF. Here the CDR3 DNA reads TGCGCCAGCAGCTTGGCCGTTAGCAGGGGTGGCAACGAGCAGTACTTC. J is TRBJ2-7 and V is TRBV5-1, with D perhaps TRBD1 (6 bases). CDR1 and CDR2 (germline): SGHRS, YFSETQ. The CDR3 length is 16 residues. V was trimmed by 0 bases and J by 5 bases, leaving 18 bases between them.

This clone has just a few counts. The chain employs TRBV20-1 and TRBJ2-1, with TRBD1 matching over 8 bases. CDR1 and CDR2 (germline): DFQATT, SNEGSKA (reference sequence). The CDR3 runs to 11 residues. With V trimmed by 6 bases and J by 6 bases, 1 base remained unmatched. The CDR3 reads CSADRVNEQFF. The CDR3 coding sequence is TGCAGTGCGGACAGGGTCAATGAGCAGTTCTTC.

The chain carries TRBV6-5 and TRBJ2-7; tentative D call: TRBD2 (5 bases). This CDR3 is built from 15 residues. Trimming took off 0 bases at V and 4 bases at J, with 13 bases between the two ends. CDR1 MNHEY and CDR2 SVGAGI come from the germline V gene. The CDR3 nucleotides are TGTGCCAGCAGTTACTCGAAACTAGGCCAGTACGAGCAGTACTTC. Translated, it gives CASSYSKLGQYEQYF.

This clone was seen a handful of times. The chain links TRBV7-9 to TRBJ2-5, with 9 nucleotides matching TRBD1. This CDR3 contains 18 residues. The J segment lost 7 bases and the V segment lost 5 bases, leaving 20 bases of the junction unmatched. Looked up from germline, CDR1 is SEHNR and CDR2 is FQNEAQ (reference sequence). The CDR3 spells CASSNRDREGGLVRTQYF. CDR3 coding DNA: TGTGCCAGCAGCAACCGGGACAGGGAAGGAGGACTAGTCAGGACCCAGTACTTC.

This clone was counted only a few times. The CDR3 bases are TGTGCCAGCAGCTCCGGGAGGGGGTACGAGCAGTACTTC. Translation: CASSSGRGYEQYF. This chain joins TRBV5-8 and TRBJ2-7; 8 bases line up with TRBD2. V lost 3 bases, J lost 4 bases, and 3 bases stayed unmatched. The V gene's germline CDR1 is SGHTS and CDR2 YDEGEE. The CDR3 sequence is 13 residues long.

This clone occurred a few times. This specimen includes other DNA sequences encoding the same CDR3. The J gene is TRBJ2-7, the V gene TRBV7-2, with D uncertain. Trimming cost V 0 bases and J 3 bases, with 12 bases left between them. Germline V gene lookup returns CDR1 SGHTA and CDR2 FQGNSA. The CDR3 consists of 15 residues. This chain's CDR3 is CASSLAAGGNYEQYF. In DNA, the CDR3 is TGTGCCAGCAGCTTAGCGGCCGGCGGAAACTACGAGCAGTACTTC.

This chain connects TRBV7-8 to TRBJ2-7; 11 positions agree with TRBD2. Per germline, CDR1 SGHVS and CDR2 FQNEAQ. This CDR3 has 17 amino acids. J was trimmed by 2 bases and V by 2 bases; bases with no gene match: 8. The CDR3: CASSLRATSGDPYEQYF. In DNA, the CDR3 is TGTGCCAGCAGCTTACGGGCGACTAGCGGGGATCCCTACGAGCAGTACTTC.

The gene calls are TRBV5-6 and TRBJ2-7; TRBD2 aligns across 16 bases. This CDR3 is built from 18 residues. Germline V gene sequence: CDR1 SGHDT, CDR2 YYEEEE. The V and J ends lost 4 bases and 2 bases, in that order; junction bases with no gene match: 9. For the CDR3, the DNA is TGTGCCAGCAGCCCAAACCTCGGGACTAGCGGGAGGGCCTACGAGCAGTACTTC. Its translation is CASSPNLGTSGRAYEQYF.

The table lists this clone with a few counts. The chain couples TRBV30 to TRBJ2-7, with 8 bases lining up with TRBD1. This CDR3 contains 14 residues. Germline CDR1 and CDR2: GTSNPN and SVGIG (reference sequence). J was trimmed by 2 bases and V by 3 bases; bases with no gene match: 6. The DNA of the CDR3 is TGTGCCTGGAGAAAAGGCAGGGGGCCCTACGAGCAGTACTTC. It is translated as CAWRKGRGPYEQYF.

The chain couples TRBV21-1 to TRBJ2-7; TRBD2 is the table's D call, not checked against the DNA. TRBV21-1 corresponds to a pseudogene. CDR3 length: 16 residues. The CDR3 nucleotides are TGTGCCAGCAGCACCGCGACTAGCGGAGACCCCTACGAGCAGTACTTC. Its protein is CASSTATSGDPYEQYF.